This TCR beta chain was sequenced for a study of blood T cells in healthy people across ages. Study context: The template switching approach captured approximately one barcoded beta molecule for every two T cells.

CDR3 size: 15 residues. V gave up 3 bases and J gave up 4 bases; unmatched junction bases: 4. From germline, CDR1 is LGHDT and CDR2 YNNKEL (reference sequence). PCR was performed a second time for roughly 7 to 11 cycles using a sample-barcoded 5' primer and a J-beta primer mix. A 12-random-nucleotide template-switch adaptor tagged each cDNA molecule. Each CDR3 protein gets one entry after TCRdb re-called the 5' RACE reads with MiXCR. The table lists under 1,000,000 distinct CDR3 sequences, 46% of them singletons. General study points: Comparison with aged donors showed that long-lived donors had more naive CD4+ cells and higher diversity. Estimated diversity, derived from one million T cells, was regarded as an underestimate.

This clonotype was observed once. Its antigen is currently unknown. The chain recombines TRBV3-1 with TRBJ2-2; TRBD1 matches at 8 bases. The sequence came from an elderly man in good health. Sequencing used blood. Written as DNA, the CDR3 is TGTGCCAGCAGCCACCACACAGGGGGCACCGGGGAGCTGTTTTTT. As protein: CASSHHTGGTGELFF.